The clone carrying this T cell receptor (beta chain) has a handful of counts. Antigen: not known. Researchers ran the PCR with 60 Vbeta and 13 Jbeta primers. Profiled with immunoSEQ multiplex PCR; TCRdb holds only in-frame clones, not every one. Of more than 90,000 clones listed, roughly three quarters are singletons. The CDR3 extends over 14 amino acids. Trimming removed 6 bases at V and 5 bases at J, with 14 bases between. Per the germline V gene, CDR1 is SNHLY and CDR2 is FYNNEI. The entry originates in a study of cytomegalovirus exposure and HLA in healthy donors. Study findings and constraints: Several of the most significant clusters appeared, in a later analysis, to be linked to common viral pathogens.

The receptor was derived from a man between 50 and 59 years old in good health and CMV-seropositive. This chain uses TRBV2 with TRBJ2-1; D is ambiguous. The sequenced material came from PBMCs. In nucleotides, the CDR3 is TGTGCCAGCAGGGGCCTGGTCACCGACAATGAGCAGTTCTTC. Its protein is CASRGLVTDNEQFF.